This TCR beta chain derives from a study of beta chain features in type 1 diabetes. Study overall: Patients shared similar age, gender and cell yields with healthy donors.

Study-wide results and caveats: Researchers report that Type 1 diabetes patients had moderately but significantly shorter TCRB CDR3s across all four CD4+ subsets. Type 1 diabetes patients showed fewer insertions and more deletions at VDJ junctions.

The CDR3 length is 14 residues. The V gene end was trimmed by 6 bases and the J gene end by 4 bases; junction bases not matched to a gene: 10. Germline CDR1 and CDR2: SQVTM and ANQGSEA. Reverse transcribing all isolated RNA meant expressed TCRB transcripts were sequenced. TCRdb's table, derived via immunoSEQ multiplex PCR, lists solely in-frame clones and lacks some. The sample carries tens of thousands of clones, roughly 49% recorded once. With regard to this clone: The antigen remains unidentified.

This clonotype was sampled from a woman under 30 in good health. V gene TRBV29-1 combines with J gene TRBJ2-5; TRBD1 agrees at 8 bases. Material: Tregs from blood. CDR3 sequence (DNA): TGCAGCGTAAATCAGGGGGCAATCAGAGAGACCCAGTACTTC. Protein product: CSVNQGAIRETQYF. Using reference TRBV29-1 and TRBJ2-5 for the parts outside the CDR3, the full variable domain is SAVISQKPSRDICQRGTSLTIQCQVDSQVTMMFWYRQQPGQSLTLIATANQGSEATYESGFVIDKFPISRPNLTFSTLTVSNMSPEDSSIYLCSVNQGAIRETQYFGPGTRLLVL.